This T cell receptor (beta chain) derives from a study of human T cells and chemical hapten exposure. Time point of the sample: patch test 2, 6 weeks after DPC sensitization. Treatment reported: therapeutic diphenylcyclopropenone sensitization with weekly scalp DPC. Via MiXCR, TCRdb re-called the RACE reads, giving one row per CDR3 protein. The sample shows roughly 120,000 distinct CDR3 sequences, more than 7% of them seen only once. Germline assignment: CDR1 SGHDN and CDR2 FVKESK. The CDR3 runs to 13 residues. Unmatched junction bases numbered 9, after V lost 6 bases and J lost 8 bases. This receptor was obtained from a woman aged 40 to 49 with alopecia areata. Some clones in this sample may be carry-over from other donors' samples. Sequenced here: whole blood, sampled in connection with sensitization to the hapten diphenylcyclopropenone (DPC). This chain uses TRBV14 with TRBJ1-1; 7 bases line up with TRBD1. This CDR3 reads CASSQTGVREAFF. CDR3 nucleotide sequence: TGTGCCAGCAGTCAAACAGGGGTTAGAGAAGCTTTCTTT.